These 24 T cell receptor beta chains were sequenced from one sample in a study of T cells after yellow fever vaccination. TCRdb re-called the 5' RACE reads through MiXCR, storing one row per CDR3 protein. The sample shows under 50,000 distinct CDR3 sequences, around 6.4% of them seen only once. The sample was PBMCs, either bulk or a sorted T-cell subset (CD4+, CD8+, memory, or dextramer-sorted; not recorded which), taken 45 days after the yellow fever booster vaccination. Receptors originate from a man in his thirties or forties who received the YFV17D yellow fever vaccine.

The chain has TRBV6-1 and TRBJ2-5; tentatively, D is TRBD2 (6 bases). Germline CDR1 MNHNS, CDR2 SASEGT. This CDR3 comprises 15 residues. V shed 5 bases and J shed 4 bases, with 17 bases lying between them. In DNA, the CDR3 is TGTGCCAGCAGTCGTCACCCCGGGGGTAGAGAGACCCAGTACTTC. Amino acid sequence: CASSRHPGGRETQYF.

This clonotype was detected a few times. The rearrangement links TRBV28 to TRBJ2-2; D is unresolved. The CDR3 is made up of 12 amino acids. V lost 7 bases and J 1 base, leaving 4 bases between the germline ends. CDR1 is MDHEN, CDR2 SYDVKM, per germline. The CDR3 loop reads CASKVNTGELFF. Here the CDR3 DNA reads TGTGCCAGCAAGGTGAACACCGGGGAGCTGTTTTTT.

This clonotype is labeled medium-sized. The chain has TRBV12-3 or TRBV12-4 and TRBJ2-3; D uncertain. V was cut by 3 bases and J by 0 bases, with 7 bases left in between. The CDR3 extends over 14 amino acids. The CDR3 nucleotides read TGTGCCAGCAGTTTCGGAACTAGCACAGATACGCAGTATTTT. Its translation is CASSFGTSTDTQYF.

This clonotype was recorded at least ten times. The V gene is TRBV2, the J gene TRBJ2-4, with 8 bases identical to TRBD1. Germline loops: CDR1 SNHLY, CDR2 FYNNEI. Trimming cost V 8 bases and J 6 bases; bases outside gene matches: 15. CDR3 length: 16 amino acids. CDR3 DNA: TGTGCCAGCTGCGAGAGGGACAGGCAACCTAGAAACATTCAGTACTTC. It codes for CASCERDRQPRNIQYF.

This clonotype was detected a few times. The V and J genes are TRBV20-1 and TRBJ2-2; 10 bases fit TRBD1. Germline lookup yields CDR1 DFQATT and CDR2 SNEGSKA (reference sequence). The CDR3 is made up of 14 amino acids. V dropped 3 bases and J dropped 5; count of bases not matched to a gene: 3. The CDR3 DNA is TGCAGTGCTAGTGGACAGGGGGGGACCGGGGAGCTGTTTTTT. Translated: CSASGQGGTGELFF.

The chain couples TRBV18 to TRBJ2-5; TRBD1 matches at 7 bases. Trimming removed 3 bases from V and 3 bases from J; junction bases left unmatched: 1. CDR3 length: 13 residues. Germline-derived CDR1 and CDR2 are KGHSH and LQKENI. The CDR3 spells CASSPGQEETQYF. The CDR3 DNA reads TGTGCCAGCTCACCCGGACAGGAAGAGACCCAGTACTTC.

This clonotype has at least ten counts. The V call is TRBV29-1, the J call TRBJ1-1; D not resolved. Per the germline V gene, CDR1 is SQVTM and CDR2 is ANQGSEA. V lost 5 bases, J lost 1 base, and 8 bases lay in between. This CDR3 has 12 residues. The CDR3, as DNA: TGCAGCGTTCAATTTGGGAACACTGAAGCTTTCTTT. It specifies CSVQFGNTEAFF.

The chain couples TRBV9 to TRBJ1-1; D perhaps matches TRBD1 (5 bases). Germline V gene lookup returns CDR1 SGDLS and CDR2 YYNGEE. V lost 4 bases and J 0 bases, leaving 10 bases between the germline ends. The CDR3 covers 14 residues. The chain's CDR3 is CASSPGALNTEAFF. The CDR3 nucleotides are TGTGCCAGCAGCCCTGGGGCCCTGAACACTGAAGCTTTCTTT.

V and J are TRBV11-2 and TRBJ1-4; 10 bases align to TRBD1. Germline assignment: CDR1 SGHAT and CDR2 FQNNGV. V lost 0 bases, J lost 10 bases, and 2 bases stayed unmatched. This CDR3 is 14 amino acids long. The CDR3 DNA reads TGTGCCAGCAGCTTAGAGGGACAGGGGAGAAAACTGTTTTTT. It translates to CASSLEGQGRKLFF.

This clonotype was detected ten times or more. In DNA form, the CDR3 reads TGTGCCAGCAGTCAGACGGGAACATGGAATGAGCAGTTCTTC. This gives the protein CASSQTGTWNEQFF. The rearrangement links TRBV12-3 or TRBV12-4 to TRBJ2-1, with a weak D call TRBD2 (5 bases). This CDR3 has 14 amino acids. V lost 5 bases and J lost 7, with 15 bases in between.

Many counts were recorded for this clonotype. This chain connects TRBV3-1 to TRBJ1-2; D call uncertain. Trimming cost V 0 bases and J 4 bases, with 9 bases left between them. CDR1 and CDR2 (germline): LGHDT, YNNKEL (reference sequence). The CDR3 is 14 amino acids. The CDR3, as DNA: TGTGCCAGCAGCCAAGAGGTCTCGACCTATGGCTACACCTTC. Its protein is CASSQEVSTYGYTF.

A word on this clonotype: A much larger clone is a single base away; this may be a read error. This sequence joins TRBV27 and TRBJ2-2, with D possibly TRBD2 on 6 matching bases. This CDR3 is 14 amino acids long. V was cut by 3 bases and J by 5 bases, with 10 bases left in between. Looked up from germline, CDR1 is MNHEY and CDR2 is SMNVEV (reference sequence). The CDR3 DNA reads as TGTGCCAGCAGTTTTGCGGGAAGAACCGGGGAGCTGTTTTTT. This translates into CASSFAGRTGELFF.

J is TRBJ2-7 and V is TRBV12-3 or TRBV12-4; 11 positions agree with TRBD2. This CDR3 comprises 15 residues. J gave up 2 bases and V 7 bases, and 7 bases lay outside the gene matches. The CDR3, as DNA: TGTGCCAGCATTTCCGGGACTAGCGGCACCTACGAGCAGTACTTC. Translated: CASISGTSGTYEQYF.

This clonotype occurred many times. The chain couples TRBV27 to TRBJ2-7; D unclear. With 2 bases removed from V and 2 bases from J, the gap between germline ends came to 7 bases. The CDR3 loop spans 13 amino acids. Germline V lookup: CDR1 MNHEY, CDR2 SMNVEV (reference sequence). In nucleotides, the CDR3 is TGTGCCAGCAGTTTAGATGCGGCCTACGAGCAGTACTTC. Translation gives CASSLDAAYEQYF.

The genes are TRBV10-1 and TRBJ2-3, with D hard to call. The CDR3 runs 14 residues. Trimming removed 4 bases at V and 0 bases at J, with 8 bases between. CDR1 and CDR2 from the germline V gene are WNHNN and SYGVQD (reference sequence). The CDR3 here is CASSAQISTDTQYF. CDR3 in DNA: TGCGCCAGCAGTGCCCAGATAAGCACAGATACGCAGTATTTT.

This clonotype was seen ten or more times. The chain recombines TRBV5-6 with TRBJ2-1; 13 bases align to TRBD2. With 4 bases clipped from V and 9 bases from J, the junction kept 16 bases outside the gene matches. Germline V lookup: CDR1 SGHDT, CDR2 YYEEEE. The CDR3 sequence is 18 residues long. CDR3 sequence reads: CASSLLLVGLAGVSEQFF. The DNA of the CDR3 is TGTGCCAGCAGCCTCCTTTTGGTTGGACTAGCGGGAGTTAGTGAGCAGTTCTTC.

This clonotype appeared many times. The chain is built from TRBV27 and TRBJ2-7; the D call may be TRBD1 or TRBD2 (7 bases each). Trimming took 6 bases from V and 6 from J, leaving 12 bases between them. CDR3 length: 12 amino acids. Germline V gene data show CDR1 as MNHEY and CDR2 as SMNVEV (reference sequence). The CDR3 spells CASRGGTAEQYF. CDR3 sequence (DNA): TGTGCCAGCAGGGGGGGGACAGCCGAGCAGTACTTC.

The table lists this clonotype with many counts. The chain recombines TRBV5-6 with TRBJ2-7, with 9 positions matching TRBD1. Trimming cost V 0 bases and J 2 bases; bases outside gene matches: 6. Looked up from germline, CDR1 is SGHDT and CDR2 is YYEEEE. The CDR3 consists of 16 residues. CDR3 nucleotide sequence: TGTGCCAGCAGCTTGGACCCGGGACAGGGAGCCTACGAGCAGTACTTC. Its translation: CASSLDPGQGAYEQYF.

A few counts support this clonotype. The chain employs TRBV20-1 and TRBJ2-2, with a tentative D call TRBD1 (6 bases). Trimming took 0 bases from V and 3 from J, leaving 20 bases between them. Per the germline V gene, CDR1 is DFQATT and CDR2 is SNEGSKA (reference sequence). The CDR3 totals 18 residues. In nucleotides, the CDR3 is TGCAGTGCTAGAGATGCGGTGTGGGGGCAAGAGGACACCGGGGAGCTGTTTTTT. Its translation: CSARDAVWGQEDTGELFF.

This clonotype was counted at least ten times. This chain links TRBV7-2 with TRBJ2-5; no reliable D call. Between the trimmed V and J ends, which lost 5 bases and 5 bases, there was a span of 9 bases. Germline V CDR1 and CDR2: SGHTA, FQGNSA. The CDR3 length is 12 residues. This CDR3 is CASSPLRETQYF. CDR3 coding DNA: TGTGCCAGCAGCCCCCTCCGGGAGACCCAGTACTTC.

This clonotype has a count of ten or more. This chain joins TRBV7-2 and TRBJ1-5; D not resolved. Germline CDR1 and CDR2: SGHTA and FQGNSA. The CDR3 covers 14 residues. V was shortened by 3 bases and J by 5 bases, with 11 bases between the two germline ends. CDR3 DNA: TGTGCCAGCAGCTTTTCGTACGCCGATCAGCCCCAGCATTTT. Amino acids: CASSFSYADQPQHF.

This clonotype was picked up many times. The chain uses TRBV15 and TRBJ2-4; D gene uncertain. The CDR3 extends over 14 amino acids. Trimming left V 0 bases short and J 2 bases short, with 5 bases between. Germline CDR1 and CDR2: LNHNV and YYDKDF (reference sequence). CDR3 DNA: TGTGCCACCAGCAGAGAGGCGACCAAAAACATTCAGTACTTC. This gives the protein CATSREATKNIQYF.

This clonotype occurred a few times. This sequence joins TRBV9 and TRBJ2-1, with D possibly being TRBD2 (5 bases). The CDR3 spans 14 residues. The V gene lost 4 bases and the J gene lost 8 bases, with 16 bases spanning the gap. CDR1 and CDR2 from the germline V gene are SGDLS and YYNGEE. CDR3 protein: CASSPRLPEDEQFF. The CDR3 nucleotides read TGTGCCAGCAGCCCGCGGTTACCGGAGGATGAGCAGTTCTTC.

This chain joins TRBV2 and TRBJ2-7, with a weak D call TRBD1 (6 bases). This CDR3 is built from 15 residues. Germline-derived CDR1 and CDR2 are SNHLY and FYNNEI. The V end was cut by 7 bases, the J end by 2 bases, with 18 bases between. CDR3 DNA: TGTGCCAGCATTCTAACAACTGGACAGACCTACGAGCAGTACTTC. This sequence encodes CASILTTGQTYEQYF.